This record concerns one T cell receptor (gamma chain) sequence. Antigen: not known. One end of the junction fails to match germline, which may point to a read error. The source of the sample is a study of Vδ1+ human thymocytes. Thymocytes were sorted as CD3+ TCRVdelta1+ TCRVdelta2- after alphabeta T cell depletion. Findings and limits, study-wide: Bulk repertoire data may be misinterpreted because of unexpected Vdelta2 sequences. Thymic TRG and TRD repertoires appeared highly polyclonal. Around 20% of thymic delta-chain sequences were Vdelta2, with few Vdelta3, unlike blood Vdelta1+ controls.

This CDR3 is 15 amino acids long. Germline CDR1 VENAVY, CDR2 YDSYNSRV. RNA was extracted from the cells and then reverse transcribed. CDR3 amplicons came from multiplex PCR with pooled V-gene forward and constant-region reverse primers. TCRdb ran CATT on the multiplex PCR reads. Of about 36,000 gamma-chain clones in the sample, around 20% are singletons; the top ten hold around 1.9%. This clonotype was sampled from a girl under three years old who had congenital heart surgery. The sample was Vdelta1+ gamma-delta thymocytes from the thymus. Subset denoted: FACS-sorted CD3+ TCRalphabeta- TCRVdelta1+ TCRVdelta2- thymocytes. V and J are TRGV8 and TRGJ1 or TRGJ2. The CDR3 DNA sequence: TGTGCCACCTGGGATAGTAAATTTGGTTATTATATGAAACTCTTT. Amino acids: CATWDSKFGYYMKLF.